Following are 13 T cell receptor beta chains from one sample sequenced in a study of response to subunit inactivated influenza vaccine. TCRdb called the RT-PCR reads again in MiXCR, with one record for every CDR3 protein. The data show 700,000 to 900,000 distinct CDR3 sequences, approximately 21% seen once. Source: PBMCs from blood, taken roughly 5 days after vaccination. The receptors originated from a middle-aged man who received an inactivated influenza vaccine.

This rearrangement joins TRBV2 to TRBJ2-1; D gene uncertain. The CDR3 consists of 10 residues. The germline V gene has CDR1 SNHLY and CDR2 FYNNEI. V gave up 4 bases and J gave up 9 bases, with 4 bases separating them. CDR3 DNA: TGTGCCAGCAGTGGCCGTGAGCAGTTCTTC. It encodes CASSGREQFF.

The rearrangement links TRBV5-1 to TRBJ2-4; possibly TRBD1 for D (6 bases). CDR1 SGHRS and CDR2 YFSETQ come from the germline V gene. The CDR3 has 14 amino acids. V was clipped by 5 bases and J by 6 bases, with 15 bases between them. The CDR3 nucleotides read TGCGCCAGCAGAACATCAGGGGAAGGAAACATTCAGTACTTC. It yields the protein CASRTSGEGNIQYF.

This clonotype was seen ten or more times. V usage is TRBV10-3 and J usage is TRBJ1-5, with TRBD1 matching over 7 bases. Trimming removed 0 bases from V and 7 bases from J; junction bases left unmatched: 9. The CDR3 covers 16 residues. CDR1 is ENHRY, CDR2 SYGVKD, per germline. The CDR3 sequence is CAISESEAGGGQPQHF. CDR3 DNA: TGTGCCATCAGTGAGTCGGAGGCAGGAGGGGGCCAGCCCCAGCATTTT.

This clonotype has a count of ten or more. The chain links TRBV29-1 to TRBJ2-7, with D uncertain. Trimming shortened V by 3 bases and J by 4 bases, and 13 bases separated the two germline ends. The CDR3 runs 13 residues. Germline CDR1 is SQVTM and CDR2 is ANQGSEA. The CDR3 protein is CSVEGRSRYEQYF. The CDR3, as DNA: TGCAGCGTTGAGGGTAGGAGCCGTTACGAGCAGTACTTC.

This clonotype appeared a few times. J is TRBJ2-5 and V is TRBV18; 12 bases line up with TRBD2. Germline V gene sequence: CDR1 KGHSH, CDR2 LQKENI. The CDR3 is 16 residues long. V shed 6 bases, J shed 5 bases, and the junction held 10 bases outside the gene matches. The CDR3 DNA follows: TGTGCCAGCTCGCTGACTAGCGGGAGTCTTCAGGAGACCCAGTACTTC. Translated: CASSLTSGSLQETQYF.

This clonotype was detected ten times or more. The rearrangement joins TRBV12-3 or TRBV12-4 to TRBJ2-3; maybe TRBD1 (5 bases). V shed 0 bases and J shed 0 bases, with 10 bases lying between them. The CDR3 spans 16 residues. As DNA, the CDR3 is TGTGCCAGCAGTTTAGCAAGACAGATTAGCACAGATACGCAGTATTTT. Its protein product is CASSLARQISTDTQYF.

The genes are TRBV28 and TRBJ2-3; tentative D call: TRBD2 (7 bases). From germline, CDR1 is MDHEN and CDR2 SYDVKM. The CDR3 consists of 15 residues. V was trimmed by 3 bases and J by 2 bases, leaving 12 bases between them. The CDR3 loop is CASSFGGLTTDTQYF. For the CDR3, the DNA is TGTGCCAGCAGTTTCGGGGGGCTGACCACAGATACGCAGTATTTT.

The V and J genes are TRBV20-1 and TRBJ1-2; 8 bases agree with TRBD1. J lost 8 bases, V lost 8 bases, and 25 bases had no gene match. The germline V gene has CDR1 DFQATT and CDR2 SNEGSKA (reference sequence). The CDR3 runs to 17 residues. DNA of the CDR3: TGCAGTTCGCCCGGGACAGGCCAGATCTCGAGGGGGTACGGCTACACCTTC. Its protein is CSSPGTGQISRGYGYTF.

This clonotype was picked up a small number of times. This chain connects TRBV5-1 to TRBJ2-7, with TRBD1 matching over 9 bases. This CDR3 region has 15 residues. V lost 2 bases and J lost 6; bases outside the gene matches: 9. CDR1 and CDR2 (germline): SGHRS, YFSETQ. CDR3 in amino acids: CASSFSGTGMFEQYF. In nucleotides, the CDR3 is TGCGCCAGCAGCTTCTCCGGGACAGGGATGTTCGAGCAGTACTTC.

Ten or more counts support this clonotype. The chain combines TRBV5-1 with TRBJ2-1, with TRBD2 matching 10 bases. The V and J ends lost 1 base and 6 bases, in that order; junction bases with no gene match: 7. CDR3 length: 16 residues. Per germline, CDR1 SGHRS and CDR2 YFSETQ. The CDR3 sequence is CASSLYSGGSSNEQFF. Here the CDR3 DNA reads TGCGCCAGCAGCTTGTATAGCGGGGGGTCGAGCAATGAGCAGTTCTTC.

The rearrangement joins TRBV10-3 to TRBJ2-7; 7 bases agree with TRBD2. Trimming at V came to 6 bases and at J to 2 bases, leaving 10 bases not matched to a gene. The CDR3 consists of 15 residues. CDR1 and CDR2 from the germline V gene are ENHRY and SYGVKD. CDR3: CAISNSEGGPYEQYF. The CDR3 DNA is TGTGCCATCAGCAATAGCGAGGGAGGGCCCTACGAGCAGTACTTC.

This chain joins TRBV4-1 and TRBJ2-5; 7 bases line up with TRBD1. V gave up 1 base and J gave up 1 base; unmatched junction bases: 3. This CDR3 comprises 15 residues. CDR1 is MGHRA and CDR2 is YSYEKL in the germline V gene. The CDR3 sequence: CASSQVDRSQETQYF. The CDR3, as DNA: TGCGCCAGCAGCCAAGTGGACAGGTCCCAAGAGACCCAGTACTTC.

The V gene is TRBV5-1, the J gene TRBJ1-1; a possible D gene is TRBD1 (6 bases). The germline V and J ends were trimmed by 4 bases and 1 base, with 14 bases remaining between them. The CDR3 has 15 residues. In germline, CDR1 is SGHRS, CDR2 YFSETQ. This CDR3 is CASSPPGGANTEAFF. The DNA of the CDR3 is TGCGCCAGCAGCCCGCCCGGGGGGGCGAACACTGAAGCTTTCTTT.